A selection of T cell receptor beta chains follows, all from one sample in a study of T cells after yellow fever vaccination. TCRdb reanalysed the 5' RACE reads using MiXCR and keeps one entry per CDR3 protein. In the table there are about 500,000 distinct CDR3 sequences, approximately 16% of which are singletons. The sequencing here drew on PBMCs, taken around 5 days after the first yellow fever vaccination. The receptors stem from a man between 18 and 35 years old who received the YFV17D yellow fever vaccine. Each CDR3 is given with its conserved first and last residue.

>15|TRBV12-3/TRBV12-4
CASSLTTPITDTQYF
>15|TRBV30
CAWSWRGDNTGELFF
>15|TRBV6-2/TRBV6-3
CASSLQGAGANVLTF
>16|TRBV20-1
CSAVQGLRGPNYGYTF
>14|TRBV20-1
CSVNEIGADQAQHF
>16|TRBV3-1
CASRNIAGHGQETQYF
>16|TRBV4-2
CASSHTGTGSYNEQFF
>13|TRBV15
CATNARLDTEAFF
>13|TRBV29-1
CSAARPLNTEAFF
>15|TRBV5-8
CASGLEDRPSYEQYF
>14|TRBV27
CASSNLGDSYEQYF
>15|TRBV4-3
CASSHAGTSNSPLHF
>13|TRBV18
CASSPDEADTIYF
>15|TRBV7-6
CASSLVRGSSYEQYF
>17|TRBV4-3
CASSQADRDSVANTQYF
>16|TRBV25-1
CASSGSESFVPGELFF
>14|TRBV7-9
CASSWTASGNTIYF
>14|TRBV12-3/TRBV12-4
CASGRSQNNQPQHF
>16|TRBV4-3
CASSQETSGGGDTQYF
>14|TRBV12-3/TRBV12-4
CASSPDRLGNEQFF
>15|TRBV4-2
CASSSAWTGLGEQYF
>13|TRBV6-4
CASSDSIGQPQHF
>16|TRBV7-6
CASSFGGGSSYNEQFF
>12|TRBV5-6
CASSLGQTEAFF
>14|TRBV24-1
CATSDSTRGDTQYF
>13|TRBV29-1
CSVEKSLNNEQFF
>14|TRBV5-1
CASSLEVHNNEQFF
>14|TRBV5-1
CASSFGGGSNEQFF
>16|TRBV6-1
CASKKLAGGLTGELFF
>14|TRBV7-9
CASSGRWDTGELFF
>13|TRBV5-1
CASSFEWNTEAFF
>16|TRBV28
CASSLAGGAGERTQYF
>13|TRBV4-3
CASSQDFASSLFF
>15|TRBV12-3/TRBV12-4
CASRPTSGAPGTQYF
>15|TRBV6-1
CASRISGALYNEQFF
>14|TRBV4-3
CASSQDRFTGELFF
>17|TRBV7-3
CASSLQGLNSGANVLTF
>16|TRBV12-3/TRBV12-4
CASSFLQGAGTGELFF
>16|TRBV9
CASSVTGPTDTGELFF
>13|TRBV12-3/TRBV12-4
CASSLGGSDTQYF
>15|TRBV7-2
CASSLAPSGGETQYF
>16|TRBV18
CASSRAGTGFFDTQYF
>12|TRBV6-2/TRBV6-3
CASSRADTEAFF
>16|TRBV7-3
CASSLRSGRFSNEQFF
>14|TRBV6-1
CASSMSGPADTQYF
>14|TRBV20-1
CSAGTSGFQETQYF
>15|TRBV7-2
CASSLAGDLNTEAFF
>14|TRBV5-8
CASSFVGRSYGYTF
>14|TRBV5-1
CASSQYSEQETQYF
>14|TRBV7-3
CASSSTGATDTQYF
>17|TRBV7-8
CASSTLGGNLPGQPQHF
>15|TRBV4-3
CASSQDFGGFEKLFF
>16|TRBV4-1
CASSQVTEVFSGTQYF
>15|TRBV28
CASGPVTLSTDTQYF
>13|TRBV12-3/TRBV12-4
CASTMAGKETQYF
>13|TRBV24-1
CATSARGKQPQHF
>14|TRBV5-1
CASSFGTAGYEQYF
>15|TRBV5-1
CASSSTSGGSYEQYF
>16|TRBV2
CASSAAQGPRGGELFF
>15|TRBV5-1
CASFERGALYNEQFF